The 21 T cell receptor beta chains below all came from one sample that was sequenced in a study of vaccination and CD4 T cells after COVID-19. Indicated treatment: roughly 11-day PBMC culture with coronavirus spike peptide pools or control peptides (ViraFEST assay). Their specific antigens are unknown. The Oncomine TCR Beta short-read assay sequenced DNA from cultured CD4+ T cells. One entry per CDR3 protein, called by TCRdb with MiXCR from the PCR reads. The table lists roughly 14,000 distinct CDR3 sequences, 25% to 35% of them singletons, with around 17% in the top ten. This sample comprised CD4+ T cells from blood, cultured in vitro, obtained before SARS-CoV-2 vaccination. The receptors originated from a human donor who received a COVID-19 vaccine.

V usage is TRBV6-1 and J usage is TRBJ1-2; no reliable D call. Trimming pared 7 bases from V and 8 bases from J, leaving 11 bases between. Germline V gives CDR1 MNHNS, CDR2 SASEGT. The CDR3 is 11 residues long. CDR3 DNA sequence: TGTGCCAGCAATCGGGGTAAGGGCTACACCTTC. Protein sequence: CASNRGKGYTF.

The chain couples TRBV19 to TRBJ1-5, with D hard to call. CDR3 length: 16 residues. From germline, CDR1 is LNHDA and CDR2 SQIVND (reference sequence). Between the trimmed V and J ends, which lost 3 bases and 2 bases, there was a span of 14 bases. For the CDR3, the DNA is TGTGCCAGTAGTATCGGACGGGCGAGTCGCAATCAGCCCCAGCATTTT. Amino acid sequence: CASSIGRASRNQPQHF.

This clonotype was counted only a few times. The chain has TRBV12-3 or TRBV12-4 and TRBJ2-5; 15 nucleotides align to TRBD2. CDR3 length: 15 residues. V gave up 5 bases and J gave up 9 bases; unmatched junction bases: 7. The CDR3, as DNA: TGTGCCAGCAGTCGGACTAGCGGGGGGGATACGGCCCAGTACTTC. This encodes CASSRTSGGDTAQYF.

V is TRBV12-3 or TRBV12-4 and J is TRBJ2-5; a possible D gene is TRBD2 (6 bases). The CDR3 is 15 residues long. Trimming cost V 4 bases and J 4 bases, with 16 bases left between them. CDR3 sequence: CASSSSLSGIETQYF. Written as DNA, the CDR3 is TGTGCCAGCAGTTCCTCCCTTAGCGGAATAGAGACCCAGTACTTC.

This clonotype has just a few counts. V is TRBV7-2 and J is TRBJ2-1; TRBD2 matches at 7 bases. Trimming at V came to 3 bases and at J to 0 bases, leaving 5 bases not matched to a gene. The CDR3 runs to 16 residues. Germline V CDR1 and CDR2: SGHTA, FQGNSA. CDR3 coding DNA: TGTGCCAGCAGCTTGCGCGCTAGCGGCTCCTACAATGAGCAGTTCTTC. Protein product: CASSLRASGSYNEQFF.

This chain uses TRBV5-4 with TRBJ1-4; 10 nucleotides agree with TRBD1. The CDR3 loop spans 14 amino acids. The germline V gene encodes CDR1 SGHNT and CDR2 YYREEE (reference sequence). The J segment lost 8 bases and the V segment lost 4 bases, leaving 5 bases of the junction unmatched. CDR3 coding DNA: TGTGCCAGCAGCGTGGACAGGGGGGACGAAAAACTGTTTTTT. It encodes CASSVDRGDEKLFF.

In its sample, this clonotype ranks as medium-sized. V is TRBV20-1 and J is TRBJ1-2; the D gene is possibly TRBD1 (6 bases). V was trimmed by 5 bases and J by 8 bases, leaving 18 bases between them. The germline V gene has CDR1 DFQATT and CDR2 SNEGSKA (reference sequence). The CDR3 runs 13 residues. This chain's CDR3 is CSAPSQGFGGYTF. In DNA form, the CDR3 reads TGCAGTGCTCCATCACAGGGATTTGGGGGCTACACCTTC.

The table lists this clonotype with a few counts. The V and J genes are TRBV7-2 and TRBJ2-3; 13 bases align to TRBD2. The germline gives CDR1 SGHTA, CDR2 FQGNSA. CDR3 length: 16 amino acids. Trimming removed 5 bases from V and 2 bases from J; junction bases left unmatched: 4. CDR3 in DNA: TGTGCCAGCAGCATGACTAGCGGGGGGTCCACAGATACGCAGTATTTT. Translated, it gives CASSMTSGGSTDTQYF.

This clonotype was detected a few times. This chain joins TRBV30 and TRBJ1-5; 8 positions match TRBD1. CDR1 is GTSNPN and CDR2 is SVGIG in the germline V gene (reference sequence). This CDR3 spans 18 amino acids. V gave up 2 bases and J gave up 4 bases; unmatched junction bases: 16. The DNA for the CDR3 is TGTGCCTGGAGTCCCCGGGACAGGTTTATTATAGGGAATCAGCCCCAGCATTTT. This sequence encodes CAWSPRDRFIIGNQPQHF.

This clonotype showed up just a few times. The V and J genes are TRBV20-1 and TRBJ2-5; no definite D call. Trimming pared 0 bases from V and 4 bases from J, leaving 9 bases between. From germline, CDR1 is DFQATT and CDR2 SNEGSKA (reference sequence). This CDR3 region has 13 residues. The CDR3 DNA reads as TGCAGTGCTAGAGATACCTGGGGAGAGACCCAGTACTTC. Protein: CSARDTWGETQYF.

The CDR3 DNA is TGTGCCAGCTCACCACGGGTTATACGAATGAGCACTGAAGCTTTCTTT. Amino acids: CASSPRVIRMSTEAFF. The rearrangement links TRBV18 to TRBJ1-1; D remains unclear. Germline V gene data show CDR1 as KGHSH and CDR2 as LQKENI. V was shortened by 1 base and J by 4 bases, with 16 bases between the two germline ends. CDR3 length: 16 amino acids.

This clonotype was seen a handful of times. V is TRBV7-9 and J is TRBJ1-2; 9 bases match TRBD1. The CDR3 loop spans 18 amino acids. Germline values: CDR1 SEHNR, CDR2 FQNEAQ (reference sequence). J lost 8 bases, V lost 1 base, and 17 bases had no gene match. The CDR3 loop reads CASSLGTPGQGPSFGYTF. The CDR3 nucleotides are TGTGCCAGCAGCTTAGGAACCCCGGGACAGGGCCCTTCGTTCGGCTACACCTTC.

This clonotype was detected a few times. The CDR3 sequence is CASSWTGDTEAFF. The CDR3 DNA follows: TGTGCCAGCAGTTGGACAGGGGACACTGAAGCTTTCTTT. The chain uses TRBV6-5 and TRBJ1-1; 9 bases align to TRBD1. J lost 3 bases, V lost 4 bases, and 0 bases had no gene match. In germline, CDR1 is MNHEY, CDR2 SVGAGI. The CDR3 consists of 13 residues.

The rearrangement uses TRBV15 and TRBJ2-7; D not resolved. The CDR3 contains 13 residues. Germline values: CDR1 LNHNV, CDR2 YYDKDF (reference sequence). The V gene lost 0 bases and the J gene lost 6 bases, with 9 bases spanning the gap. The CDR3 bases are TGTGCCACCAGCAGAGAGGCGGTAAGCGAGCAGTACTTC. It specifies CATSREAVSEQYF.

J is TRBJ1-3 and V is TRBV30; D is ambiguous. This CDR3 has 18 amino acids. Germline V gene lookup returns CDR1 GTSNPN and CDR2 SVGIG (reference sequence). Trimming took off 0 bases at V and 0 bases at J, with 18 bases between the two ends. The CDR3 spells CAWSVIIGGLASGNTIYF. The CDR3 DNA reads TGTGCCTGGAGTGTAATTATCGGCGGATTAGCCTCTGGAAACACCATATATTTT.

This chain uses TRBV27 with TRBJ2-7, with unresolved D. The CDR3 is 13 amino acids. CDR1 and CDR2 from the germline V gene are MNHEY and SMNVEV (reference sequence). V dropped 5 bases and J dropped 1 base, with 9 bases sitting between them. CDR3 sequence: CASSRRTSYEQYF. CDR3 sequence (DNA): TGTGCCAGCAGTCGACGGACGTCCTACGAGCAGTACTTC.

This clonotype was found a few times. V is TRBV7-9 and J is TRBJ2-2; D unclear. In germline, CDR1 is SEHNR, CDR2 FQNEAQ (reference sequence). V was trimmed by 5 bases and J by 5 bases, leaving 12 bases between them. The CDR3 is made up of 14 amino acids. The CDR3 is CASSPKTGTGELFF. CDR3 DNA: TGTGCCAGCAGCCCCAAGACTGGGACCGGGGAGCTGTTTTTT.

This clonotype was counted between two and nine times. The chain employs TRBV4-1 and TRBJ2-3; TRBD2 matches 8 bases. The length of the CDR3 is 15 residues. The J segment lost 2 bases and the V segment lost 2 bases, leaving 3 bases of the junction unmatched. Germline V gives CDR1 MGHRA, CDR2 YSYEKL. In DNA form, the CDR3 reads TGCGCCAGCAGCCAACTAGCGGGTCTCACAGATACGCAGTATTTT. This codes for CASSQLAGLTDTQYF.

This clonotype was seen a few times. The chain links TRBV19 to TRBJ1-4, with 8 bases aligning to TRBD1. The CDR3 sequence is 15 residues long. The V gene's germline CDR1 is LNHDA and CDR2 SQIVND (reference sequence). V shed 2 bases and J 8 bases; nucleotides not matched to a gene: 7. The CDR3 nucleotides are TGTGCCAGTAGTATACGAGGACAGGGTCGAGAAAAACTGTTTTTT. Residues: CASSIRGQGREKLFF.

V and J are TRBV5-6 and TRBJ2-5, with D possibly matching TRBD1 (5 bases). This CDR3 is 15 amino acids long. Germline V CDR1 and CDR2: SGHDT, YYEEEE. V was shortened by 0 bases and J by 1 base, with 10 bases between the two germline ends. DNA for the CDR3: TGTGCCAGCAGCTTGGGGGGCAGGGCCCAAGAGACCCAGTACTTC. The encoded protein is CASSLGGRAQETQYF.

The rearrangement joins TRBV18 to TRBJ2-3; 13 bases match TRBD2. V was clipped by 5 bases and J by 6 bases; unmatched bases: 2. The CDR3 is made up of 14 amino acids. Germline V gives CDR1 KGHSH, CDR2 LQKENI. The CDR3 region has the DNA TGTGCCAGCTCAACGGGACTAGCGGGGGATACGCAGTATTTT. It encodes CASSTGLAGDTQYF.